This record looks at one TCR beta chain sequence and its context. Its antigen is not identified. CDR1 LNHNV and CDR2 YYDKDF come from the germline V gene (reference sequence). Deletions cut 2 bases from V and 7 bases from J, with 3 bases between. The CDR3 spans 12 residues. This entry comes from a study of cytomegalovirus exposure and HLA in healthy donors. In the study overall: Sequencing of roughly 180 million T cells in an earlier analysis found some 100 million unique TCR beta sequences. A data release that came early held 80 million or so unique TCRs from HLA-typed donors.

Primers: 60 Vbeta forward and 13 Jbeta reverse. Sequencing was performed with immunoSEQ multiplex PCR; in TCRdb, only in-frame clones are kept and a portion is missing. The table has over 100,000 clones, approximately 70% seen once. The study's findings and limits: Researchers reportedly found TCR beta sequences accurately predicted most subjects' HLA-A and HLA-B alleles. Analyzed later, most CMV-associated TCR beta chains appeared HLA-restricted.

V usage is TRBV15 and J usage is TRBJ1-6; no definite D call. The specimen was PBMCs. This receptor was obtained from a woman in her seventies in good health and CMV-seropositive. The CDR3 spells CATSRRNSPLHF. The CDR3 nucleotides read TGTGCCACCAGCAGACGGAATTCACCCCTCCACTTT.